This T cell receptor beta chain appears in the sequencing data of a study of blood T cells in healthy people across ages (dated by TCRdb to 2014 to 2015). With regard to the full study: In model experiments, template switching captured roughly one uniquely barcoded TCR beta cDNA molecule for every two T cells. Age-related changes in TCR beta repertoire diversity were measured in the study by deep sequencing normalized with unique cDNA molecular identifiers. The donors were split into four age groups: young (average around 15 years), middle-aged (roughly 39), aged (approximately 60) and long-lived (roughly 77). Donors of different ages were randomly distributed across sequencing lanes to avoid experimental bias. For two donors (one aged 18 to 30 and one aged 80 or older), the study analyzed two additional independent replicas of 1 million unique cDNA reads from the same blood draw.

The study at large found these results: Since profiling was done on bulk unsorted PBMCs, naive and antigen-experienced compartments could not be conclusively compared. Estimates of total diversity from one million sequenced T cells were regarded as lower bounds and underestimates. A strong correlation was found between observed TCR beta diversity and the percentage of naive T cells measured by flow cytometry. Observed TCR beta diversity per million T cells fell roughly linearly with age, and a significant reduction was already apparent by age around 40. Compared with the aged group, more naive CD4+ T cells, fewer expanded clones and increased TCR diversity were shown by the long-lived group, suggesting age selection. The CMV infection status of donors was not known, potentially confounding age-related changes in expanded clonotypes.

Regarding this clonotype: The target of this receptor is not known. Sequence at one end of the junction differs from germline and may be a read error.

Donors were a few dozen systemically healthy Caucasian individuals from Russia aged 6 to 90 years. Each donor gave approximately 9.3 milliliters of peripheral blood, collected into EDTA-treated Vacutainer tubes. Ficoll-Paque density-gradient centrifugation was used to isolate PBMCs, with at least 6 million per sample. Total RNA was extracted from PBMCs with Trizol reagent, with at least 6 micrograms obtained per sample. For every donor, flow cytometry on a PBMC aliquot measured the percentage of naive CD45RAhigh/CD27high T cells. Library prep was done by 5' RACE. The run used an Illumina HiSeq 2500. A second PCR of roughly 6 to 11 cycles was run with a J-beta primer mix and a sample-barcoded 5' primer. A unique molecular identifier was introduced onto each TCR beta cDNA molecule by a template-switch 5' adaptor carrying 12 random nucleotides. At least 2.5 million CDR3-containing paired-end reads were obtained from each sample. The Mint cDNA synthesis kit, primed by a TRBC-specific oligonucleotide, was used to synthesize first-strand cDNA from all RNA. After uracil-DNA glycosylase treatment, a first 18-cycle PCR used universal primers M1SS and BC2_uni_R on all cDNA. Processing in the source paper ran as follows. Normalization of each sample was performed by random selection of 1 million high-quality reads, each carrying a distinct molecular identifier. Reads with shared molecular identifiers were discarded instead of being binned into consensus sequences. CDR3 identification, clonotype clustering and error correction used MiTCR with a Q25 quality threshold and the strictest error-elimination algorithm. A nonparametric unseen species model with Euler transformation was used to estimate lower-bound total TCR beta diversity. The raw public data were reprocessed by TCRdb itself: fastp quality trimming at Q25, MiXCR clonotype calling, in-frame beta chains only. Each entry is one CDR3 protein sequence, shown with its most common DNA and genes. TCRdb assigned the V and J calls; the authors' analysis was not used. In this sample the table shows approximately 1.5 million distinct CDR3 sequences, about 31% of which occur a single time. Approximately 10% of the sample is taken by the ten largest.

The specimen was blood. The receptor was derived from a woman in her thirties in good health.

The DNA sequence is given as TGTGCCAGTAGTAACGAAGAAGTGGGCCCATGGGTTCAAGAGACCCGGTACTTC. It translates to CASSNEEVGPWVQETRYF. This chain is built from TRBV28 and TRBJ2-5; a confident D gene designation cannot be given. Spanning cysteine to phenylalanine, the CDR3 consists of 18 amino acids. Here the CDR3 DNA is all that survives: 54 bases in frame from base 1. CDR1 is given as MDHEN and CDR2 as SYDVKM, both from the germline V gene. The variable domain in full, with residues beyond the CDR3 obtained from the reference TRBV28 and TRBJ2-5 genes, is DVKVTQSSRYLVKRTGEKVFLECVQDMDHENMFWYRQDPGLGLRLIYFSYDVKMKEKGDIPEGYSVSREKKERFSLILESASTNQTSMYLCASSNEEVGPWVQETRYFGPGTRLLVL.